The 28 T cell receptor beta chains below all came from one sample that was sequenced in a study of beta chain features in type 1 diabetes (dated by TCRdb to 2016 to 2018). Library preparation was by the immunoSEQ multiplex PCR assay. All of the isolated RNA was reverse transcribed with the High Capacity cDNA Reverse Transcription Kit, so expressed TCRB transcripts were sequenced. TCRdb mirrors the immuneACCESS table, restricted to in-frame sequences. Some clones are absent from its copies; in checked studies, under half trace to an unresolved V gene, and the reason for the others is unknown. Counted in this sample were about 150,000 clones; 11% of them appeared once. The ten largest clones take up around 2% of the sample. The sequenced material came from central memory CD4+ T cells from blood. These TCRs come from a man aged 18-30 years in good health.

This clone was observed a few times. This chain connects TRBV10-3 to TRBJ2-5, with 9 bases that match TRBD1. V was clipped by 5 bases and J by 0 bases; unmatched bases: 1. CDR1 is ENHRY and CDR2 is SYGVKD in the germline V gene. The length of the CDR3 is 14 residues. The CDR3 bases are TGTGCCATCAGTCGGACAGGGGACCAAGAGACCCAGTACTTC. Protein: CAISRTGDQETQYF.

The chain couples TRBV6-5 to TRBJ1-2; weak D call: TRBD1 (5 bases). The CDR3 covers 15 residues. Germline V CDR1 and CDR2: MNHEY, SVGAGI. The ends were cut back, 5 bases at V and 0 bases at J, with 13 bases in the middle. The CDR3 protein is CASSTTGTSNYGYTF. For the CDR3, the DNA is TGTGCCAGCAGTACGACCGGGACGTCTAACTATGGCTACACCTTC.

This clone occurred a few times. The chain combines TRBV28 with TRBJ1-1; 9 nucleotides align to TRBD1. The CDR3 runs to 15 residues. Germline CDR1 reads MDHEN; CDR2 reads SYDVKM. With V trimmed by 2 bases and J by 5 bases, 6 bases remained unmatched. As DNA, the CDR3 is TGTGCCAGCAGTTTAGGGACAGGGTCGGGGACTGAAGCTTTCTTT. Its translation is CASSLGTGSGTEAFF.

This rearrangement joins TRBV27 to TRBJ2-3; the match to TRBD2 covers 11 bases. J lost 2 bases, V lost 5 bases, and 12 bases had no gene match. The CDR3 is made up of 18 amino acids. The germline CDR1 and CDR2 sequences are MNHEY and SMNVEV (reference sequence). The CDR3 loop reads CASSENTSGRKNTDTQYF. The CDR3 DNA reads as TGTGCCAGCAGTGAAAACACTAGCGGGAGAAAGAACACAGATACGCAGTATTTT.

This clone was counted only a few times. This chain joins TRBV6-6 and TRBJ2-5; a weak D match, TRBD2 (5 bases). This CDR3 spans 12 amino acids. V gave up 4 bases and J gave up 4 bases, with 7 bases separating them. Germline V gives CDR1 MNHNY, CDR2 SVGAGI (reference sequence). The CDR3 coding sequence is TGTGCCAGCAGTTGGGAGATAGAGACCCAGTACTTC. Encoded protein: CASSWEIETQYF.

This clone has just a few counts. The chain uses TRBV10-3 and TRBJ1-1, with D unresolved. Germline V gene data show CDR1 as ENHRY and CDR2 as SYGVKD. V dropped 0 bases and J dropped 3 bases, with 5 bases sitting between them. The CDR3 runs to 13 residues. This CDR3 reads CAISESSDTEAFF. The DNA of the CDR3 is TGTGCCATCAGTGAGTCGTCGGACACTGAAGCTTTCTTT.

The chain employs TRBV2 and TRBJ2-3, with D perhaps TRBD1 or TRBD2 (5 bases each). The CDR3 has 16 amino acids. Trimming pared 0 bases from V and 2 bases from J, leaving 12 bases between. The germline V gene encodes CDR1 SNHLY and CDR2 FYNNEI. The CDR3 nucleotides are TGTGCCAGCAGTGAAGCCGTTGGGGGTTTCACAGATACGCAGTATTTT. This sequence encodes CASSEAVGGFTDTQYF.

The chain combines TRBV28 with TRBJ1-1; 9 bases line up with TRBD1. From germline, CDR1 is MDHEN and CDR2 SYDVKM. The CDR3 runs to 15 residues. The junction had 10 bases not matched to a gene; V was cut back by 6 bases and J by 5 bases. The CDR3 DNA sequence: TGTGCCAGCAGAAACAGGGGGCAAGGAAGGACTGAAGCTTTCTTT. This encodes CASRNRGQGRTEAFF.

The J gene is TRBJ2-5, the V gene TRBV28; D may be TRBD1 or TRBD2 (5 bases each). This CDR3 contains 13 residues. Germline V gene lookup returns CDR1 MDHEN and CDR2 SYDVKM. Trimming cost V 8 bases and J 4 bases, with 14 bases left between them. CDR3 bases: TGTGCCAGCTGTGGGGGTGTGAGAGAGACCCAGTACTTC. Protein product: CASCGGVRETQYF. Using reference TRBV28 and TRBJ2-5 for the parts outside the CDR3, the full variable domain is DVKVTQSSRYLVKRTGEKVFLECVQDMDHENMFWYRQDPGLGLRLIYFSYDVKMKEKGDIPEGYSVSREKKERFSLILESASTNQTSMYLCASCGGVRETQYFGPGTRLLVL.

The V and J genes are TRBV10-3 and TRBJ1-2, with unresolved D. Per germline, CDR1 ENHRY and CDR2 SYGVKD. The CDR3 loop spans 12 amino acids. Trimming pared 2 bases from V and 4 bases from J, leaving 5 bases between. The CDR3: CAISEGLYGYTF. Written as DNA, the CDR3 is TGTGCCATCAGTGAGGGACTCTATGGCTACACCTTC.

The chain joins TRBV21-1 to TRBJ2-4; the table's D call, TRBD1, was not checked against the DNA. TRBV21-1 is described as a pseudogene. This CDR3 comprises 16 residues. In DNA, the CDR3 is TGTGCCAGCAGCATACGGGACAGGGCTGGCAAAAACATTCAGTACTTC. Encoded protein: CASSIRDRAGKNIQYF.

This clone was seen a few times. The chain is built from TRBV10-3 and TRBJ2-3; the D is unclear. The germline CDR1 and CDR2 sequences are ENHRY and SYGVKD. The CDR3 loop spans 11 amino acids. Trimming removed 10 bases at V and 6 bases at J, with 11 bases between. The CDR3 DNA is TGTGCCAGCAGCAACGGGGATACGCAGTATTTT. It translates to CASSNGDTQYF.

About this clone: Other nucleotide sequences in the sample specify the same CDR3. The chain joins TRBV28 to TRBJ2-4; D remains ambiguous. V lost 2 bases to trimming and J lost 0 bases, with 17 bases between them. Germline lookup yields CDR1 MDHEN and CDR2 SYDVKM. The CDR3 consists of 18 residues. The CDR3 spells CASSLEGWPVLAKNIQYF. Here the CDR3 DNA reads TGTGCCAGCAGTTTAGAAGGGTGGCCCGTACTAGCCAAAAACATTCAGTACTTC. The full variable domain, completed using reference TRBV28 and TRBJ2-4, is DVKVTQSSRYLVKRTGEKVFLECVQDMDHENMFWYRQDPGLGLRLIYFSYDVKMKEKGDIPEGYSVSREKKERFSLILESASTNQTSMYLCASSLEGWPVLAKNIQYFGAGTRLSVL.

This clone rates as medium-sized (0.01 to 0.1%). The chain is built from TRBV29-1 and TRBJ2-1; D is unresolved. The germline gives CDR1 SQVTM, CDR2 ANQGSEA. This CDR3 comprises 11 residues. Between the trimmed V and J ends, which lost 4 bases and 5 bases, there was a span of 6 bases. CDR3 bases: TGCAGCGTTGGAGACAACAATGAGCAGTTCTTC. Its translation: CSVGDNNEQFF.

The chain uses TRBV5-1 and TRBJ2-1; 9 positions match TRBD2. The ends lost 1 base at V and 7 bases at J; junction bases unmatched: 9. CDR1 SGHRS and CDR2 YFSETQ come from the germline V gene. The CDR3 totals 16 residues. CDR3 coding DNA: TGCGCCAGCAGCTTGCTACCGGGACTAGCAGGTAATGAGCAGTTCTTC. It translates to CASSLLPGLAGNEQFF.

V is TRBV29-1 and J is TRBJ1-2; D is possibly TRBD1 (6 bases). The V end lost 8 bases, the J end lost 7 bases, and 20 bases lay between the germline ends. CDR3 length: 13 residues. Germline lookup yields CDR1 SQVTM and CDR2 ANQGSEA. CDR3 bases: TGCAGCACTGGTTCCGGGCCGACAGGTGGCTACACCTTC. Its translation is CSTGSGPTGGYTF.

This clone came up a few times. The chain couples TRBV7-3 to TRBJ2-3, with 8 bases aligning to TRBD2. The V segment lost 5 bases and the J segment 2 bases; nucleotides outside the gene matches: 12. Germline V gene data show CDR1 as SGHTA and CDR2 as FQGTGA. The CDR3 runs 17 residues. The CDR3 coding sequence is TGTGCCAGCAGCCAATTACGGCGGGAGGCCCTCACAGATACGCAGTATTTT. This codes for CASSQLRREALTDTQYF.

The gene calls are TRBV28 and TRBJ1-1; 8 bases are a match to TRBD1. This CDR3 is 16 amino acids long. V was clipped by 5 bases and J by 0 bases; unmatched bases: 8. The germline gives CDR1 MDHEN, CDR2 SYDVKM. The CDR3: CASSTTRTGLNTEAFF. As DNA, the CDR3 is TGTGCCAGCAGTACAACCCGGACAGGGCTGAACACTGAAGCTTTCTTT.

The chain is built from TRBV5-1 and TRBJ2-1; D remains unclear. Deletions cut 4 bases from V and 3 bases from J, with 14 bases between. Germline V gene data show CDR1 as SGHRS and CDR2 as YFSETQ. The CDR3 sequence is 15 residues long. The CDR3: CASSKVDLNYNEQFF. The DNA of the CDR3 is TGCGCCAGCAGCAAGGTGGATTTGAACTACAATGAGCAGTTCTTC.

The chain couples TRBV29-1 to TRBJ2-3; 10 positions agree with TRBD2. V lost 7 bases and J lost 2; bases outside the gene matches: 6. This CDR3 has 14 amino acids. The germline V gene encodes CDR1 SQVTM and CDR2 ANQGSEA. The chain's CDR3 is CSGTSGAPTDTQYF. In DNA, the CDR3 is TGCAGCGGTACTAGCGGGGCCCCCACAGATACGCAGTATTTT.

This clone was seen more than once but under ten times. For the CDR3, the DNA is TGCGCCAGCAGCCAACTTTTTGCTAGCGGGGAAGAGACCCAGTACTTC. Translating it yields CASSQLFASGEETQYF. The rearrangement joins TRBV4-3 to TRBJ2-5, with TRBD2 matching 9 bases. CDR3 length: 16 residues. Germline V gives CDR1 LGHNA, CDR2 YSLEER. The V segment lost 2 bases and the J segment 3 bases; nucleotides outside the gene matches: 7.

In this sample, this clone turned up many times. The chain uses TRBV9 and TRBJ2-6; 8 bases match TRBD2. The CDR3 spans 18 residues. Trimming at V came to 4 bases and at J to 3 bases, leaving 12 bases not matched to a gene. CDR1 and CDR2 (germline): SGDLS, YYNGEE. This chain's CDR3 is CASSPREGSSVGANVLTF. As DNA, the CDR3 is TGTGCCAGCAGCCCTCGGGAGGGCTCCTCGGTTGGGGCCAACGTCCTGACTTTC.

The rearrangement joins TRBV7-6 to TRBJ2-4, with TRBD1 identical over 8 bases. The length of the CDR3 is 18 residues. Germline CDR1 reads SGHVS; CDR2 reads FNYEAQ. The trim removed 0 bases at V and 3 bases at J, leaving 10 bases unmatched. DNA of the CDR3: TGTGCCAGCAGCTTAGCCGGACAGGGATTCGGGGGCAAAAACATTCAGTACTTC. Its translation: CASSLAGQGFGGKNIQYF.

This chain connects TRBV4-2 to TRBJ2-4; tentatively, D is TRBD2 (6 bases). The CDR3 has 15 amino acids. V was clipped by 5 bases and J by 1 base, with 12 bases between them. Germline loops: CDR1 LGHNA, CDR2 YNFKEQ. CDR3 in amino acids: CASSLAGGAKNIQYF. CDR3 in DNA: TGTGCCAGCAGCTTGGCCGGGGGTGCCAAAAACATTCAGTACTTC.

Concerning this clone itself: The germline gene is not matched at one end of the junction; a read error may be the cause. This CDR3 is CASSLRPPGGFQETQYF. In DNA form, the CDR3 reads TGTGCTAGCAGCTTAAGGCCCCCGGGGGGGTTCCAAGAGACCCAGTACTTC. The J gene is TRBJ2-5, the V gene TRBV7-7; 8 bases align to TRBD2. Per germline, CDR1 SSHAT and CDR2 FNYEAQ (reference sequence). The CDR3 loop spans 17 amino acids.

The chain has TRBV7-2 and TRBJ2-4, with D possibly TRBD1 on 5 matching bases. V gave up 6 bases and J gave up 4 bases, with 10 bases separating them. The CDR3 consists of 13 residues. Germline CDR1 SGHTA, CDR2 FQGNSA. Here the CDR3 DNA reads TGTGCCAGCAGTGACAGCCCTAAAAACATTCAGTACTTC. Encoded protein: CASSDSPKNIQYF.

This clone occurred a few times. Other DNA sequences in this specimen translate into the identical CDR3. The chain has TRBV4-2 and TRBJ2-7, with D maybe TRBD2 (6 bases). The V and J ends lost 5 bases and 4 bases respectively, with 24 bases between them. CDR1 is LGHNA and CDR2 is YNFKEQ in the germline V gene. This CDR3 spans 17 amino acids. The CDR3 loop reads CASSEVGRPESGYEQYF. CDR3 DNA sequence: TGTGCCAGCAGCGAAGTAGGGAGGCCAGAGAGCGGGTACGAGCAGTACTTC.

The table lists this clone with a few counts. The CDR3: CASSPGTSHRTQYF. The CDR3 DNA is TGTGCCAGCAGCCCCGGGACTTCCCACCGGACCCAGTACTTC. The V and J genes are TRBV6-5 and TRBJ2-5, with D tentatively TRBD2 (6 bases). The germline gives CDR1 MNHEY, CDR2 SVGAGI. The CDR3 length is 14 residues. The ends were cut back, 6 bases at V and 7 bases at J, with 18 bases in the middle.